The 27 T cell receptor beta chains in this list originate from one sample, sequenced in a study of OX40 agonist ivuxolimab in advanced cancers. TCRdb's table, derived via immunoSEQ multiplex PCR, lists solely in-frame clones and lacks some. The repertoire consists of over 75,000 clones, with 87% occurring once and the leading ten covering approximately 1.5%. Source: CD4+ or CD8+ T cells sorted from blood, taken in a trial of the OX40 agonist ivuxolimab. The source is an adult with an advanced solid tumor such as melanoma, head and neck, liver or kidney cancer.

J is TRBJ2-1 and V is TRBV11-2; D is uncertain. Germline lookup yields CDR1 SGHAT and CDR2 FQNNGV. The CDR3 loop spans 13 amino acids. The V and J ends lost 2 bases and 4 bases respectively, with 6 bases between them. CDR3 loop: CASSLFRYNEQFF. DNA of the CDR3: TGTGCCAGCAGCTTATTTCGTTACAATGAGCAGTTCTTC.

The gene calls are TRBV6-5 and TRBJ2-7; D unclear. Germline V gene lookup returns CDR1 MNHEY and CDR2 SVGAGI. This CDR3 comprises 13 residues. V was clipped by 3 bases and J by 4 bases, with 10 bases between them. The CDR3, as DNA: TGTGCCAGCAGTTATCCCCACTCGTACGAGCAGTACTTC. Protein product: CASSYPHSYEQYF.

This clone was seen a handful of times. V gene TRBV10-3 combines with J gene TRBJ1-1; D not resolved. Between the trimmed V and J ends, which lost 7 bases and 0 bases, there was a span of 9 bases. Germline assignment: CDR1 ENHRY and CDR2 SYGVKD. The CDR3 has 13 amino acids. The CDR3 nucleotides are TGTGCCATCACTGGGGTTATGAACACTGAAGCTTTCTTT. This translates into CAITGVMNTEAFF.

The rearrangement uses TRBV6-5 and TRBJ1-1, with TRBD1 as a possible D gene (5 bases). The CDR3 extends over 14 amino acids. Trimming stripped 2 bases from V and 3 bases from J, with 10 bases between. The germline V gene encodes CDR1 MNHEY and CDR2 SVGAGI. As DNA, the CDR3 is TGTGCCAGCAGTTACCAGGGTCAGGACACTGAAGCTTTCTTT. It translates to CASSYQGQDTEAFF.

The V and J genes are TRBV25-1 and TRBJ2-7, with 7 bases identical to TRBD1. The ends lost 3 bases at V and 6 bases at J; junction bases unmatched: 14. This CDR3 spans 16 amino acids. The V gene's germline CDR1 is MGHDK and CDR2 SYGVNS. CDR3 loop: CASSDPRQGIFGEQYF. The CDR3 region has the DNA TGTGCCAGCAGTGACCCTCGACAGGGTATCTTTGGCGAGCAGTACTTC.

The chain employs TRBV9 and TRBJ2-7; 9 bases agree with TRBD2. The germline CDR1 and CDR2 sequences are SGDLS and YYNGEE. CDR3 length: 15 residues. The V and J ends lost 2 bases and 1 base, in that order; junction bases with no gene match: 4. Written as DNA, the CDR3 is TGTGCCAGCAGCGTCCAAGCGGGAGGTTCCTACGAGCAGTACTTC. Its translation is CASSVQAGGSYEQYF. Drawing the rest from reference TRBV9 and TRBJ2-7, the complete variable domain is DSGVTQTPKHLITATGQRVTLRCSPRSGDLSVYWYQQSLDQGLQFLIQYYNGEERAKGNILERFSAQQFPDLHSELNLSSLELGDSALYFCASSVQAGGSYEQYFGPGTRLTVT.

This chain joins TRBV4-1 and TRBJ2-3; weak D call: TRBD2 (7 bases). CDR3 length equals 16 residues. Germline-derived CDR1 and CDR2 are MGHRA and YSYEKL. V was trimmed by 4 bases and J by 5 bases, leaving 19 bases between them. CDR3 protein: CASSPIRAGAKDTQYF. In DNA, the CDR3 is TGCGCCAGCAGCCCGATAAGGGCGGGGGCGAAAGATACGCAGTATTTT.

The gene calls are TRBV25-1 and TRBJ2-3; tentatively, D is TRBD1 (7 bases). Per germline, CDR1 MGHDK and CDR2 SYGVNS. The CDR3 covers 16 residues. V lost 0 bases, J lost 5 bases, and 15 bases lay in between. In DNA form, the CDR3 reads TGTGCCAGCAGTGAATATGGAGGGGGCCGTGGAGATACGCAGTATTTT. Translating gives CASSEYGGGRGDTQYF.

J is TRBJ1-1 and V is TRBV27; no clear D gene. Trimming removed 3 bases from V and 7 bases from J, with 15 bases in between. This CDR3 contains 14 residues. From germline, CDR1 is MNHEY and CDR2 SMNVEV (reference sequence). CDR3 region: CASSFMGAGGEAFF. The CDR3 DNA reads TGTGCCAGCAGTTTCATGGGCGCGGGAGGTGAAGCTTTCTTT.

This rearrangement joins TRBV15 to TRBJ2-7, with a weak D call TRBD1 (5 bases). Per the germline V gene, CDR1 is LNHNV and CDR2 is YYDKDF (reference sequence). Trimming left V 0 bases short and J 0 bases short, with 9 bases between. The CDR3 spans 15 residues. The CDR3 nucleotides are TGTGCCACCAGCAGAGACAGGGCCGGCTCCTACGAGCAGTACTTC. Protein product: CATSRDRAGSYEQYF.

As regards this clone: Within the sample, other DNA sequences also encode this same CDR3. J is TRBJ2-5 and V is TRBV29-1; D could derive from TRBD1 or TRBD2 (5 bases each). This CDR3 has 13 amino acids. The germline CDR1 and CDR2 sequences are SQVTM and ANQGSEA. The germline V and J ends were trimmed by 4 bases and 2 bases, with 11 bases remaining between them. CDR3 amino acids: CSVGVGVQETQYF. The CDR3 DNA reads TGCAGCGTTGGAGTGGGGGTGCAAGAGACCCAGTACTTC.

The gene calls are TRBV7-8 and TRBJ1-3, with a weak D call TRBD1 (6 bases). Germline CDR1 reads SGHVS; CDR2 reads FQNEAQ. This CDR3 comprises 16 residues. V was trimmed by 4 bases and J by 0 bases, leaving 13 bases between them. The CDR3 here is CASSSYREPSGNTIYF. CDR3 sequence (DNA): TGTGCCAGCAGCTCCTACAGGGAACCCTCTGGAAACACCATATATTTT.

The chain joins TRBV4-2 to TRBJ1-6; D is undetermined. Germline loops: CDR1 LGHNA, CDR2 YNFKEQ. The CDR3 totals 16 residues. V lost 0 bases and J 0 bases, leaving 6 bases between the germline ends. The CDR3 loop reads CASSQDPGSYNSPLHF. Here the CDR3 DNA reads TGTGCCAGCAGCCAAGATCCGGGCTCCTATAATTCACCCCTCCACTTT.

This chain joins TRBV19 and TRBJ1-5; 9 positions match TRBD1. The V gene's germline CDR1 is LNHDA and CDR2 SQIVND (reference sequence). Germline trimming cut 6 bases from V and 1 base from J; bases unmatched to any gene: 7. This CDR3 spans 16 amino acids. CDR3 sequence: CASRNRDRASNQPQHF. CDR3 nucleotide sequence: TGTGCCAGTAGAAACCGGGACAGGGCCAGCAATCAGCCCCAGCATTTT.

This clone turned up a few times. The germline gene is not matched at one end of the junction; a read error may be the cause. The J gene is TRBJ1-5, the V gene TRBV9, with 8 bases fitting TRBD1. This CDR3 contains 15 residues. Germline loops: CDR1 SGDLS, CDR2 YYNGEE. CDR3 in amino acids: CASSGTGRSDQPQHF. DNA for the CDR3: TGTGCCAGCAGCGGGACAGGGCGTAGCGATCAGCCCCAGCATTTT.

V gene TRBV5-1 combines with J gene TRBJ2-3; D is uncertain. Trimming took off 3 bases at V and 6 bases at J, with 11 bases between the two ends. This CDR3 is 13 amino acids long. Germline CDR1 reads SGHRS; CDR2 reads YFSETQ. The CDR3 DNA follows: TGCGCCAGCAGCTCGTTACTTGGGGATACGCAGTATTTT. This codes for CASSSLLGDTQYF.

The chain has TRBV28 and TRBJ1-4, with D unresolved. The CDR3 is 14 amino acids. The V and J ends lost 7 bases and 0 bases respectively, with 9 bases between them. The germline V gene has CDR1 MDHEN and CDR2 SYDVKM. CDR3 region: CASTRRSTNEKLFF. DNA for the CDR3: TGTGCCAGCACCCGACGGTCAACTAATGAAAAACTGTTTTTT.

V usage is TRBV7-9 and J usage is TRBJ1-1; no reliable D call. V was pared by 0 bases and J by 0 bases, with 5 bases between. The CDR3 spans 14 residues. Per the germline V gene, CDR1 is SEHNR and CDR2 is FQNEAQ (reference sequence). The CDR3: CASSLALMNTEAFF. CDR3 bases: TGTGCCAGCAGCTTAGCCCTTATGAACACTGAAGCTTTCTTT.

The rearrangement uses TRBV29-1 and TRBJ1-2; D is possibly TRBD1 (5 bases). Germline V gene sequence: CDR1 SQVTM, CDR2 ANQGSEA. The length of the CDR3 is 12 residues. The V gene lost 8 bases and the J gene lost 7 bases, with 17 bases spanning the gap. The CDR3 sequence: CSLQEGRSGYTF. DNA for the CDR3: TGCAGCCTTCAAGAGGGGAGAAGTGGCTACACCTTC.

J is TRBJ2-3 and V is TRBV5-1; no reliable D call. This CDR3 contains 14 residues. Germline CDR1 is SGHRS and CDR2 is YFSETQ. V was clipped by 0 bases and J by 2 bases, with 7 bases between them. For the CDR3, the DNA is TGCGCCAGCAGCTTGGAACAGATCACAGATACGCAGTATTTT. Translation gives CASSLEQITDTQYF. The whole variable domain, remainder taken from reference TRBV5-1 and TRBJ2-3, is KAGVTQTPRYLIKTRGQQVTLSCSPISGHRSVSWYQQTPGQGLQFLFEYFSETQRNKGNFPGRFSGRQFSNSRSEMNVSTLELGDSALYLCASSLEQITDTQYFGPGTRLTVL.

This clone was observed once. The J gene is TRBJ2-1, the V gene TRBV7-2; TRBD2 might be the D (5 bases). Germline V gives CDR1 SGHTA, CDR2 FQGNSA. The CDR3 totals 15 residues. The V end was cut by 6 bases, the J end by 8 bases, with 20 bases between. CDR3 nucleotide sequence: TGTGCCAGCAGTCAGGTGGTGGGTAGTAGCGATGAGCAGTTCTTC. Its translation: CASSQVVGSSDEQFF.

The chain joins TRBV7-2 to TRBJ1-1; tentative D call: TRBD1 (5 bases). CDR1 is SGHTA and CDR2 is FQGNSA in the germline V gene. The length of the CDR3 is 15 residues. Trimming took 0 bases from V and 3 from J, leaving 11 bases between them. CDR3 residues: CASSLAGVRDTEAFF. CDR3 DNA: TGTGCCAGCAGCTTAGCAGGGGTGAGGGACACTGAAGCTTTCTTT. Using reference TRBV7-2 and TRBJ1-1 for the parts outside the CDR3, the full variable domain is GAGVSQSPSNKVTEKGKDVELRCDPISGHTALYWYRQSLGQGLEFLIYFQGNSAPDKSGLPSDRFSAERTGGSVSTLTIQRTQQEDSAVYLCASSLAGVRDTEAFFGQGTRLTVV.

V is TRBV9 and J is TRBJ1-3; no reliable D call. CDR1 is SGDLS, CDR2 YYNGEE, per germline. Trimming pared 4 bases from V and 4 bases from J, leaving 9 bases between. This CDR3 region has 13 residues. CDR3 DNA sequence: TGTGCCAGCAGCCCCCTCCACGGAAACACCATATATTTT. It translates to CASSPLHGNTIYF. The whole variable domain, remainder taken from reference TRBV9 and TRBJ1-3, is DSGVTQTPKHLITATGQRVTLRCSPRSGDLSVYWYQQSLDQGLQFLIQYYNGEERAKGNILERFSAQQFPDLHSELNLSSLELGDSALYFCASSPLHGNTIYFGEGSWLTVV.

The genes are TRBV7-2 and TRBJ2-7; the D is unclear. V was cut by 4 bases and J by 4 bases, with 8 bases left in between. The CDR3 extends over 12 amino acids. The germline CDR1 and CDR2 sequences are SGHTA and FQGNSA. CDR3 region: CASSSTRYEQYF. In nucleotides, the CDR3 is TGTGCCAGCAGCTCGACACGTTACGAGCAGTACTTC.

The genes are TRBV30 and TRBJ2-1, with TRBD2 matching over 11 bases. Germline V CDR1 and CDR2: GTSNPN, SVGIG (reference sequence). After removal of 3 bases from V and 3 bases from J, the junction contained 1 base not matched to a gene. The CDR3 has 14 residues. CDR3 nucleotides: TGTGCCTGGAGAGGGACTAGCGGCTACAATGAGCAGTTCTTC. Translation gives CAWRGTSGYNEQFF.

This chain connects TRBV7-2 to TRBJ2-1; 13 nucleotides agree with TRBD2. V gave up 5 bases and J gave up 8 bases; unmatched junction bases: 6. The CDR3 is 15 amino acids. Germline assignment: CDR1 SGHTA and CDR2 FQGNSA. The CDR3 here is CASSVGTSGVYEQFF. CDR3 nucleotides: TGTGCCAGCAGCGTCGGGACTAGCGGGGTCTATGAGCAGTTCTTC.

This clone was found once. J is TRBJ2-1 and V is TRBV5-4, with 11 bases lining up with TRBD2. Germline assignment: CDR1 SGHNT and CDR2 YYREEE (reference sequence). This CDR3 spans 15 amino acids. The J segment lost 7 bases and the V segment lost 0 bases, leaving 3 bases of the junction unmatched. The CDR3 DNA reads TGTGCCAGCAGCTTGGACTGGACTAGCGGGAATGAGCAGTTCTTC. It translates to CASSLDWTSGNEQFF. Based on the CDR3 plus reference TRBV5-4 and TRBJ2-1, the full variable domain is ETGVTQSPTHLIKTRGQQVTLRCSSQSGHNTVSWYQQALGQGPQFIFQYYREEENGRGNFPPRFSGLQFPNYSSELNVNALELDDSALYLCASSLDWTSGNEQFFGPGTRLTVL.